Below are 10 T cell receptor beta chains sequenced from a single sample in a study of shared clonotypes between healthy human individuals. Clones were sequenced by immunoSEQ multiplex PCR, and TCRdb holds only the in-frame ones, with some missing. The repertoire holds around 320,000 clones, with around 86% as singletons. The sequencing sample was made of memory CD8+ T cells sorted from blood. The subset was: CD45RO+ cells pooled with CCR7-negative TemRA cells. Source of these receptors: a man between 18 and 35 years old in good health.

CDR3 residues: CASSLTGEYNSPLHF. Written as DNA, the CDR3 is TGTGCCAGCAGCTTAACAGGGGAATATAATTCACCCCTCCACTTT. The rearrangement joins TRBV7-6 to TRBJ1-6; TRBD1 matches 7 bases. Germline CDR1 SGHVS, CDR2 FNYEAQ. This CDR3 spans 15 amino acids. Trimming at V came to 2 bases and at J to 4 bases, leaving 2 bases not matched to a gene.

V gene TRBV4-2 combines with J gene TRBJ1-6, with 8 positions matching TRBD1. The V and J ends lost 1 base and 10 bases, in that order; junction bases with no gene match: 6. This CDR3 region has 15 residues. From germline, CDR1 is LGHNA and CDR2 YNFKEQ. This CDR3 is CASSQGETGESPLHF. For the CDR3, the DNA is TGTGCCAGCAGCCAAGGGGAGACAGGGGAATCACCCCTCCACTTT.

This rearrangement joins TRBV28 to TRBJ1-5; 9 positions agree with TRBD1. The CDR3 consists of 15 residues. J gave up 4 bases and V 5 bases, and 6 bases lay outside the gene matches. CDR1 and CDR2 (germline): MDHEN, SYDVKM. Written as DNA, the CDR3 is TGTGCCAGCAGTCCCGGGACAGGGAGGAATCAGCCCCAGCATTTT. Translated: CASSPGTGRNQPQHF.

The chain carries TRBV7-9 and TRBJ2-5; 10 nucleotides match TRBD1. The CDR3 length is 13 residues. Germline lookup yields CDR1 SEHNR and CDR2 FQNEAQ (reference sequence). Losses at the gene ends were 5 bases for V and 5 bases for J; bases not matched to a gene: 2. CDR3 residues: CASSDRGLETQYF. The CDR3 region has the DNA TGTGCCAGCAGCGACAGGGGGCTCGAGACCCAGTACTTC. The variable domain in full, completed from reference TRBV7-9 and TRBJ2-5, reads DTGVSQNPRHKITKRGQNVTFRCDPISEHNRLYWYRQTLGQGPEFLTYFQNEAQLEKSRLLSDRFSAERPKGSFSTLEIQRTEQGDSAMYLCASSDRGLETQYFGPGTRLLVL.

The rearrangement uses TRBV27 and TRBJ2-2, with TRBD2 as a possible D gene (6 bases). The germline V gene has CDR1 MNHEY and CDR2 SMNVEV (reference sequence). CDR3 length equals 17 residues. V was trimmed by 5 bases and J by 6 bases, leaving 22 bases between them. The CDR3 region is CASSPTGAGRQAGELFF. The CDR3, as DNA: TGTGCCAGCAGTCCGACGGGCGCGGGGCGGCAAGCCGGGGAGCTGTTTTTT.

The chain recombines TRBV5-6 with TRBJ1-2; 7 bases match TRBD1. This CDR3 contains 13 residues. J lost 8 bases, V lost 3 bases, and 7 bases had no gene match. Germline V CDR1 and CDR2: SGHDT, YYEEEE. CDR3 bases: TGTGCCAGCAGCTCTGAACAGGGGAACGGCTACACCTTC. Its protein product is CASSSEQGNGYTF.

Only one count was recorded for this clone. The V gene is TRBV4-3, the J gene TRBJ2-7; D not resolved. This CDR3 is 16 amino acids long. Germline V CDR1 and CDR2: LGHNA, YSLEER. V lost 0 bases and J lost 2, with 14 bases in between. In DNA form, the CDR3 reads TGCGCCAGCAGCCAAGAATCACCTGTTGCTACCTACGAGCAGTACTTC. Translating gives CASSQESPVATYEQYF.

V usage is TRBV5-6 and J usage is TRBJ1-4; no firm D call. The CDR3 runs 16 residues. CDR1 is SGHDT and CDR2 is YYEEEE in the germline V gene. The germline V and J ends were trimmed by 4 bases and 0 bases, with 13 bases remaining between them. CDR3 DNA: TGTGCCAGCAGCATTGGGCCCTCTACAACTAATGAAAAACTGTTTTTT. It specifies CASSIGPSTTNEKLFF.

The V and J genes are TRBV7-9 and TRBJ2-5, with TRBD1 matching over 8 bases. V shed 5 bases and J 5 bases; nucleotides not matched to a gene: 10. This CDR3 has 15 residues. Germline lookup yields CDR1 SEHNR and CDR2 FQNEAQ (reference sequence). CDR3 sequence reads: CASSQVTGERETQYF. CDR3 sequence (DNA): TGTGCCAGCAGCCAGGTGACAGGGGAGCGGGAGACCCAGTACTTC.

The chain links TRBV5-1 to TRBJ2-7; the match to TRBD1 covers 7 bases. After removal of 3 bases from V and 2 bases from J, the junction contained 2 bases not matched to a gene. Germline V gene sequence: CDR1 SGHRS, CDR2 YFSETQ. The CDR3 sequence is 13 residues long. The CDR3 coding sequence is TGCGCCAGCAGCTGGGACAGTACCTACGAGCAGTACTTC. This encodes CASSWDSTYEQYF.